This TCR beta chain was recovered during a study of a mutant IDH1 vaccine in newly diagnosed glioma. As for the study in general: Vaccines were first given 4-6 weeks after radiotherapy alone, or with temozolomide cycles. Most patients had radiochemotherapy with temozolomide before enrollment; others had one alone. Regarding the study as a whole: Pseudoprogression apparently tracked independently of changes in top peripheral T cell clonotypes.

Noted time point: week 47, end of study. Vaccination comprised doses that each held 300 ug of mutant IDH1 20-mer peptide, plus topical imiquimod. Every donor had a new WHO grade 3 or 4 astrocytoma that was IDH1-mutant, with loss of nuclear ATRX. Profiled with immunoSEQ multiplex PCR; TCRdb holds only in-frame clones, not every one. This table has 56,000 or so clones, about 80% appearing once. V lost 0 bases, J lost 7 bases, and 7 bases lay in between. Germline-derived CDR1 and CDR2 are SGDLS and YYNGEE. The CDR3 is 13 residues long. On this clone itself: The antigen remains undetermined.

The sample in question was PBMCs, obtained from a glioma patient whose treatment included an IDH1 peptide vaccine. V usage is TRBV9 and J usage is TRBJ2-2; tentatively, D is TRBD2 (6 bases). The TCR sequence derives from a man aged 50 to 60 with glioma. The CDR3 spells CASSVVGGGELFF. Written as DNA, the CDR3 is TGTGCCAGCAGCGTAGTGGGGGGCGGGGAGCTGTTTTTT.